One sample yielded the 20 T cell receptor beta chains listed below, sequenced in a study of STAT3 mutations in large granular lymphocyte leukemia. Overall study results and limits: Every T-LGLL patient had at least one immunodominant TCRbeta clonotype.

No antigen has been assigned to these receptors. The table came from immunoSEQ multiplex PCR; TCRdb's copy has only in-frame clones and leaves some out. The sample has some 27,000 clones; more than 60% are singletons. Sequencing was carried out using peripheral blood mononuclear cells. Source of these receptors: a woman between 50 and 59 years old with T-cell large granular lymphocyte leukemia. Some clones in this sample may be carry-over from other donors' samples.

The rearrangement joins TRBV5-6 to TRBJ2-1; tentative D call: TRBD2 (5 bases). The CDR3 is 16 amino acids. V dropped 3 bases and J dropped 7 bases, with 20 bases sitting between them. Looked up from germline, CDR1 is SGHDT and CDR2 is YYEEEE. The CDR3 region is CASSYGSVLIRNEQFF. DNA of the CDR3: TGTGCCAGCAGCTACGGTAGCGTTTTGATAAGGAATGAGCAGTTCTTC.

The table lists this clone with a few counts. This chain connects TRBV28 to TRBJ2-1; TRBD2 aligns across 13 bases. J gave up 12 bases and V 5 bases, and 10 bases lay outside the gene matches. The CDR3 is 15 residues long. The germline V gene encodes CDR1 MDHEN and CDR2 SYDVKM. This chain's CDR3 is CASSPPGLAGTPQFF. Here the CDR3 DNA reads TGTGCCAGCAGTCCTCCGGGACTAGCGGGGACTCCGCAGTTCTTC.

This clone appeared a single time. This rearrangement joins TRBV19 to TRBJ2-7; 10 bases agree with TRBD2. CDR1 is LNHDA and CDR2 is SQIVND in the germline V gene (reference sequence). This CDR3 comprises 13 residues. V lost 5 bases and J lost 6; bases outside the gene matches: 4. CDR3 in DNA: TGTGCCAGTAGTCCGGGGACTAGCGCCGAGCAGTACTTC. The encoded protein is CASSPGTSAEQYF.

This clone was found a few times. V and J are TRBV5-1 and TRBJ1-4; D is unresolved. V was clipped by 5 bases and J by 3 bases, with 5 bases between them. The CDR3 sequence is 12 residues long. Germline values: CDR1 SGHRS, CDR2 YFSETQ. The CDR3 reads CASSFANEKLFF. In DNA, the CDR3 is TGCGCCAGCAGTTTCGCTAATGAAAAACTGTTTTTT.

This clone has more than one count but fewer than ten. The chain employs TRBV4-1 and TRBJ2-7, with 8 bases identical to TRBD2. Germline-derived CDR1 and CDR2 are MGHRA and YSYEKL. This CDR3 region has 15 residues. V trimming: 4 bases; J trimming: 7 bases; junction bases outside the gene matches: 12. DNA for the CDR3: TGCGCCAGCAGCCGTACCCCGGGACTAGTAGAAGAGCAGTACTTC. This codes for CASSRTPGLVEEQYF.

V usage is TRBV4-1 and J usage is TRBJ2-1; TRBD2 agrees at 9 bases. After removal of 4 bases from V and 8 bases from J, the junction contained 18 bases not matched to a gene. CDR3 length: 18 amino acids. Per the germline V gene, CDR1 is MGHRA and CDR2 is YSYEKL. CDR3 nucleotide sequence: TGCGCCAGCAGCCTCTTTCTTTTAGCGGGAGTTGATTTGGATGAGCAGTTCTTC. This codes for CASSLFLLAGVDLDEQFF.

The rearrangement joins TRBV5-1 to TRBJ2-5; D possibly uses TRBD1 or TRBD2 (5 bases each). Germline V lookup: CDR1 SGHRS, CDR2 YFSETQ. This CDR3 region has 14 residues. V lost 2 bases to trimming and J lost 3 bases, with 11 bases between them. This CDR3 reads CASSFGTREETQYF. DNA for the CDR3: TGCGCCAGCAGCTTCGGGACGCGAGAAGAGACCCAGTACTTC.

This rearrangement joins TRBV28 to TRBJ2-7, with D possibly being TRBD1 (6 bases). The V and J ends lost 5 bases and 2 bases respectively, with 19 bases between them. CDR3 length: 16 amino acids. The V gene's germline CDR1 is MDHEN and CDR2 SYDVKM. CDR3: CASSAQSGTPTYEQYF. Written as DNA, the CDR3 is TGTGCCAGCAGTGCCCAATCCGGGACACCGACCTACGAGCAGTACTTC.

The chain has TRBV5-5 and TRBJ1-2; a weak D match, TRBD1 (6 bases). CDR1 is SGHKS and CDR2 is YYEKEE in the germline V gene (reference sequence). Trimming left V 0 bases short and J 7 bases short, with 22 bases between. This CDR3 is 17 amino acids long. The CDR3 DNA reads TGTGCCAGCAGCTTGGGGGGCAGGGGAGGCCTTCACGGTGGCTACACCTTC. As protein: CASSLGGRGGLHGGYTF. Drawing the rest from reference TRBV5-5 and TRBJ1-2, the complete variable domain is DAGVTQSPTHLIKTRGQQVTLRCSPISGHKSVSWYQQVLGQGPQFIFQYYEKEERGRGNFPDRFSARQFPNYSSELNVNALLLGDSALYLCASSLGGRGGLHGGYTFGSGTRLTVV.

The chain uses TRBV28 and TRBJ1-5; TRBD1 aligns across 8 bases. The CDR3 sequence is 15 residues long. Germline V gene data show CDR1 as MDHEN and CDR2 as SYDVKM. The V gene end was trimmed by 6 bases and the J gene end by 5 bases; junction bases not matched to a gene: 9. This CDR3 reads CASSLRDRTDQPQHF. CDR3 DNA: TGTGCCAGCAGCCTCCGGGACAGGACGGATCAGCCCCAGCATTTT.

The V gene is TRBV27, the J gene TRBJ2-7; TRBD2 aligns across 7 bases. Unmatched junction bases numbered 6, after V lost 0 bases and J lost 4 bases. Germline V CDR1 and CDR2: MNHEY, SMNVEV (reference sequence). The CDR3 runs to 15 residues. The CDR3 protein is CASSLSGGSGYEQYF. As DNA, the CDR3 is TGTGCCAGCAGTTTATCGGGCGGGAGTGGTTACGAGCAGTACTTC.

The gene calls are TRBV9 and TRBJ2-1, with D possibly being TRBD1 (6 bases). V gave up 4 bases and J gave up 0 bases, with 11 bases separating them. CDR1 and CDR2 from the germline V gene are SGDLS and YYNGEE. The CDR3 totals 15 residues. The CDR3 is CASSFRDNSYNEQFF. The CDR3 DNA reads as TGTGCCAGCAGCTTCCGGGACAACTCCTACAATGAGCAGTTCTTC.

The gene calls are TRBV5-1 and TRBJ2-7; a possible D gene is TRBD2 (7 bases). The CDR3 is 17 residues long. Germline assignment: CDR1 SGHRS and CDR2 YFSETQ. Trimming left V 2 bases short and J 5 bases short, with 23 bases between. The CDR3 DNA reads TGCGCCAGCAGCTTCGATCAGAGGGGGTCTAGCGGAGACGAGCAGTACTTC. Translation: CASSFDQRGSSGDEQYF.

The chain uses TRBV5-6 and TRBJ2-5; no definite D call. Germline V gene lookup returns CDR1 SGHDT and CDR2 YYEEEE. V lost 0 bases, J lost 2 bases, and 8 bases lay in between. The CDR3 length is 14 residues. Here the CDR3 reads CASSLEVGQETQYF. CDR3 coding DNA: TGTGCCAGCAGCTTGGAGGTAGGGCAAGAGACCCAGTACTTC. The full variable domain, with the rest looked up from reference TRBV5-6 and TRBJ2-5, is DAGVTQSPTHLIKTRGQQVTLRCSPKSGHDTVSWYQQALGQGPQFIFQYYEEEERQRGNFPDRFSGHQFPNYSSELNVNALLLGDSALYLCASSLEVGQETQYFGPGTRLLVL.

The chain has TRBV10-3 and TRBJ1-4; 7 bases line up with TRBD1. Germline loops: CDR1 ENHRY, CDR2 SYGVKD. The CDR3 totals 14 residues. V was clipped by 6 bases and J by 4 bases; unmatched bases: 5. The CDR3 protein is CAISGQVFNEKLFF. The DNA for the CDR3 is TGTGCCATCAGCGGACAGGTTTTTAATGAAAAACTGTTTTTT.

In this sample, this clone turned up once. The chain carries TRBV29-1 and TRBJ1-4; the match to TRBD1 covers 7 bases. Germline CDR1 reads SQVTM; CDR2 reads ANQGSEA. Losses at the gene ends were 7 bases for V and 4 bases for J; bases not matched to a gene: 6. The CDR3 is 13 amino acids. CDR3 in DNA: TGCAGCGGATCGGGACAGAGTAATGAAAAACTGTTTTTT. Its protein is CSGSGQSNEKLFF.

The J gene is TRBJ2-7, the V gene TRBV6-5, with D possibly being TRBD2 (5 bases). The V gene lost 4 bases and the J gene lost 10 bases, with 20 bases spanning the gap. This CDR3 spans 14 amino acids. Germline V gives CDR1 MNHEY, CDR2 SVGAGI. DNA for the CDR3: TGTGCCAGCAGTTCCCACATGTACAAGGAGGCTCAGTACTTC. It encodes CASSSHMYKEAQYF.

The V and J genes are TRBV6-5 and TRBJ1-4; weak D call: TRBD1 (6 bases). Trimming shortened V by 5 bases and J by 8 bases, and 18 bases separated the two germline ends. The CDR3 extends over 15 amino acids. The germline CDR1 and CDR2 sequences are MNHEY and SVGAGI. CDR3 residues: CASSRVGGPGEKLFF. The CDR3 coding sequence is TGTGCCAGCAGTCGCGTGGGGGGGCCAGGGGAAAAACTGTTTTTT.

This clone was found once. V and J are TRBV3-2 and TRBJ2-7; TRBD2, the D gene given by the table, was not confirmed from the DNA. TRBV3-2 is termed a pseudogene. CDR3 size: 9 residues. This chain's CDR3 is CASSQLRLV. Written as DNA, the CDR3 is TGTGCCAGCAGCCAACTCCGTCTAGTT.

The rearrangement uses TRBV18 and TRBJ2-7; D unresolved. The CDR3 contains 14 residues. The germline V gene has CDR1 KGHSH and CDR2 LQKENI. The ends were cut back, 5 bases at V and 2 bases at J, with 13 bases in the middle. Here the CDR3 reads CASSARQAAYEQYF. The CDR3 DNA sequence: TGTGCCAGCTCAGCCCGACAAGCAGCCTACGAGCAGTACTTC.